One sample yielded the 10 T cell receptor beta chains listed below, sequenced in a study of T cell repertoires in cytomegalovirus infection. These receptors' targets are unknown. Via MiXCR, TCRdb re-called the reads, giving one row per CDR3 protein. Among about 830,000 distinct CDR3 sequences listed, less than 35% were seen once. Sequenced here: cultured CD8+ T cells from PBMCs, sampled from culture after CMV antigen stimulation. These TCRs come from a human donor in good health (CMV status not recorded). Some clones in this sample may be carry-over from other donors' samples.

This clonotype was detected many times. The genes are TRBV12-3 or TRBV12-4 and TRBJ2-1; a weak D match, TRBD2 (5 bases). With 6 bases removed from V and 4 bases from J, the gap between germline ends came to 13 bases. The CDR3 consists of 14 residues. This chain's CDR3 is CASSLRAGYNEQFF. CDR3 nucleotide sequence: TGTGCCAGCAGCCTAAGGGCGGGTTACAATGAGCAGTTCTTC.

This clonotype has just a few counts. The chain carries TRBV3-1 and TRBJ1-5; D is undetermined. The CDR3 covers 15 residues. Trimming removed 1 base from V and 3 bases from J, with 10 bases in between. CDR1 and CDR2 from the germline V gene are LGHDT and YNNKEL (reference sequence). CDR3 DNA: TGTGCCAGCAGCCAAGGACCCAGGTACAATCAGCCCCAGCATTTT. Its protein is CASSQGPRYNQPQHF.

The genes are TRBV7-2 and TRBJ1-5; a weak D match, TRBD1 (5 bases). V was clipped by 1 base and J by 0 bases, with 19 bases between them. Per germline, CDR1 SGHTA and CDR2 FQGNSA. The CDR3 covers 19 residues. The CDR3 is CASSLGQGRGLYSNQPQHF. CDR3 coding DNA: TGTGCCAGCAGCTTAGGGCAGGGAAGAGGTCTATATAGCAATCAGCCCCAGCATTTT. The full variable domain, with the rest looked up from reference TRBV7-2 and TRBJ1-5, is GAGVSQSPSNKVTEKGKDVELRCDPISGHTALYWYRQSLGQGLEFLIYFQGNSAPDKSGLPSDRFSAERTGGSVSTLTIQRTQQEDSAVYLCASSLGQGRGLYSNQPQHFGDGTRLSIL.

This clonotype occurred a few times. V gene TRBV25-1 combines with J gene TRBJ1-1; unclear D gene. Germline V gene data show CDR1 as MGHDK and CDR2 as SYGVNS. Trimming left V 3 bases short and J 5 bases short, with 7 bases between. The CDR3 consists of 12 residues. CDR3 coding DNA: TGTGCCAGCAGTGATCTGGGAACTGAAGCTTTCTTT. Amino acid sequence: CASSDLGTEAFF. The entire variable domain, with the rest obtained from reference TRBV25-1 and TRBJ1-1, is as follows: EADIYQTPRYLVIGTGKKITLECSQTMGHDKMYWYQQDPGMELHLIHYSYGVNSTEKGDLSSESTVSRIRTEHFPLTLESARPSHTSQYLCASSDLGTEAFFGQGTRLTVV.

The rearrangement joins TRBV10-3 to TRBJ1-1; D unclear. The germline V gene encodes CDR1 ENHRY and CDR2 SYGVKD. V dropped 2 bases and J dropped 4 bases, with 5 bases sitting between them. CDR3 size: 12 residues. CDR3 coding DNA: TGTGCCATCAGTGAGGGCAGCACTGAAGCTTTCTTT. Its translation is CAISEGSTEAFF.

The rearrangement joins TRBV7-1 to TRBJ1-2, with TRBD1 as a possible D gene (5 bases). TRBV7-1 is recorded as an ORF, its role being uncertain. V lost 10 bases and J lost 5, with 23 bases in between. This CDR3 has 15 residues. CDR3 nucleotide sequence: TGTGCCAAGAGCTCCATCCTCGGGGCTTGGTATGGCTACACCTTC. Translated, it gives CAKSSILGAWYGYTF.

The rearrangement joins TRBV12-5 to TRBJ2-1; D gene ambiguous. The germline V gene has CDR1 LGHNT and CDR2 FRNRAP. CDR3 size: 12 residues. The V gene lost 2 bases and the J gene lost 6 bases, with 5 bases spanning the gap. The chain's CDR3 is CASGLLPNEQFF. CDR3 in DNA: TGTGCTAGTGGTTTGCTACCCAATGAGCAGTTCTTC. Drawing the rest from reference TRBV12-5 and TRBJ2-1, the complete variable domain is DARVTQTPRHKVTEMGQEVTMRCQPILGHNTVFWYRQTMMQGLELLAYFRNRAPLDDSGMPKDRFSAEMPDATLATLKIQPSEPRDSAVYFCASGLLPNEQFFGPGTRLTVL.

The chain uses TRBV6-2 or TRBV6-3 and TRBJ2-1; no clear D. CDR3 length equals 14 residues. Trimming pared 7 bases from V and 0 bases from J, leaving 10 bases between. The germline gives CDR1 MNHEY, CDR2 SVGEGT. CDR3 coding DNA: TGTGCCAGCACCGATTCCCACTCCTACAATGAGCAGTTCTTC. Translation gives CASTDSHSYNEQFF.

The chain couples TRBV6-5 to TRBJ1-3; no reliable D call. This CDR3 has 18 residues. Trimming shortened V by 6 bases and J by 7 bases, and 28 bases separated the two germline ends. Germline V gives CDR1 MNHEY, CDR2 SVGAGI. The CDR3 sequence is CASSSFGRQSVVGNTIYF. DNA for the CDR3: TGTGCCAGCAGCTCTTTCGGACGTCAATCAGTAGTAGGGAACACCATATATTTT.

This chain uses TRBV7-2 with TRBJ1-1; perhaps TRBD1 as D (5 bases). The CDR3 is made up of 15 amino acids. The germline V gene encodes CDR1 SGHTA and CDR2 FQGNSA. Trimming shortened V by 5 bases and J by 1 base, and 14 bases separated the two germline ends. The CDR3 loop is CASSKYGGGNTEAFF. CDR3 DNA sequence: TGTGCCAGCAGCAAGTACGGCGGGGGGAACACTGAAGCTTTCTTT.